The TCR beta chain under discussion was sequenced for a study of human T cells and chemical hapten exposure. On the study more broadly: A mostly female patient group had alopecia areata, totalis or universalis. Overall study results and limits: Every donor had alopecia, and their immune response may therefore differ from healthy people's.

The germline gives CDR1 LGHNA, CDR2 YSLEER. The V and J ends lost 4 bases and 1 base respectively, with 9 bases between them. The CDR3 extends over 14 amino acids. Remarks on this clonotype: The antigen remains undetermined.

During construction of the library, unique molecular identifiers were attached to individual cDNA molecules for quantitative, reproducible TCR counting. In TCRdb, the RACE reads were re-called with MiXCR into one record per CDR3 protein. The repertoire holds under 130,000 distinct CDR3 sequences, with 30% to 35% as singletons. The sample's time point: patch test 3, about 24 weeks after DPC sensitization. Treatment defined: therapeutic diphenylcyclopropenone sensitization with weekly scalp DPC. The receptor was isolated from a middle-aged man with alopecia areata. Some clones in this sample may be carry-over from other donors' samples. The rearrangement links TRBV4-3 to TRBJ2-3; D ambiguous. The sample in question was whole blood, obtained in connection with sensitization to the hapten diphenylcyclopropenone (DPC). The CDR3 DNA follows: TGCGCCAGCAGCCCCCAGAGTCGCACAGATACGCAGTATTTT. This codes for CASSPQSRTDTQYF.